Each of the 6 T cell receptor beta chains below was sequenced from the same sample in a study of blood T cell repertoires in COVID-19. Clones were sequenced by immunoSEQ multiplex PCR, and TCRdb holds only the in-frame ones, with some missing. The sample consists of approximately 60,000 clones, 85% to 90% of them appearing once. The specimen was peripheral blood. The receptors here all came from a man aged 45-65 years with active COVID-19.

V is TRBV2 and J is TRBJ2-1; TRBD2 is a possible D gene (6 bases). The V end lost 5 bases, the J end lost 5 bases, and 10 bases lay between the germline ends. Germline CDR1 is SNHLY and CDR2 is FYNNEI. The length of the CDR3 is 13 residues. The CDR3 is CASSPGLNNEQFF. The CDR3 DNA reads as TGTGCCAGCAGTCCGGGACTGAACAATGAGCAGTTCTTC.

This chain links TRBV2 with TRBJ2-1; 7 bases map to TRBD1. The CDR3 runs 13 residues. J gave up 7 bases and V 4 bases, and 4 bases lay outside the gene matches. From germline, CDR1 is SNHLY and CDR2 FYNNEI. The CDR3 nucleotides are TGTGCCAGCAGTGCGAGGGGGCTGAATGAGCAGTTCTTC. Translating gives CASSARGLNEQFF.

This chain connects TRBV19 to TRBJ2-5, with D uncertain. V was shortened by 1 base and J by 0 bases, with 9 bases between the two germline ends. This CDR3 has 15 amino acids. Germline V lookup: CDR1 LNHDA, CDR2 SQIVND (reference sequence). CDR3 bases: TGTGCCAGTAGTATAGGCCCAGATTACCAAGAGACCCAGTACTTC. This codes for CASSIGPDYQETQYF.

The J gene is TRBJ2-3, the V gene TRBV9; perhaps TRBD2 as D (6 bases). V shed 0 bases and J shed 3 bases, with 14 bases lying between them. The CDR3 is 16 residues long. Germline values: CDR1 SGDLS, CDR2 YYNGEE. Here the CDR3 DNA reads TGTGCCAGCAGCGTAGGGGGGACTCCCTCAACAGATACGCAGTATTTT. Its protein product is CASSVGGTPSTDTQYF.

The rearrangement uses TRBV11-3 and TRBJ2-1; 9 positions agree with TRBD1. V shed 2 bases and J 4 bases; nucleotides not matched to a gene: 15. This CDR3 spans 19 amino acids. Germline CDR1 and CDR2: SGHNT and YENEEA. The CDR3 is CASSLIEEGGGTGYNEQFF. CDR3 DNA: TGTGCCAGCAGCTTAATAGAGGAAGGGGGCGGGACAGGGTACAATGAGCAGTTCTTC.

Comment on this clone: One end of the junction fails to match germline, which may point to a read error. The rearrangement links TRBV19 to TRBJ1-1; maybe TRBD1 (5 bases). This CDR3 is 14 amino acids long. Looked up from germline, CDR1 is LNHDA and CDR2 is SQIVND (reference sequence). The CDR3 protein is CASSSGGGNAEAFF. CDR3 DNA sequence: TGTGCCAGTAGTTCAGGCGGGGGGAACGCTGAAGCTTTCTTT.